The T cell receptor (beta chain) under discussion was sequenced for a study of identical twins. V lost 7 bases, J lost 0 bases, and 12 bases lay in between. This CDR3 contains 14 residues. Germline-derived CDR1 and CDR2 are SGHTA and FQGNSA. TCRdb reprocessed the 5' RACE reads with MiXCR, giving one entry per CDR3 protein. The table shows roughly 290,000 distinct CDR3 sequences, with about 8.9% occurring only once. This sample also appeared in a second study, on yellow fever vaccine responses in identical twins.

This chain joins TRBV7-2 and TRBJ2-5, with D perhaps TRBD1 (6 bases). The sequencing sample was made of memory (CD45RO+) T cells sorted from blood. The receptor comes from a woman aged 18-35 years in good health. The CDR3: CASKGQRYQETQYF. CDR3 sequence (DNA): TGTGCCAGCAAAGGACAGAGGTACCAAGAGACCCAGTACTTC. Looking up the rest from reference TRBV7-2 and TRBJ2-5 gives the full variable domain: GAGVSQSPSNKVTEKGKDVELRCDPISGHTALYWYRQSLGQGLEFLIYFQGNSAPDKSGLPSDRFSAERTGGSVSTLTIQRTQQEDSAVYLCASKGQRYQETQYFGPGTRLLVL.